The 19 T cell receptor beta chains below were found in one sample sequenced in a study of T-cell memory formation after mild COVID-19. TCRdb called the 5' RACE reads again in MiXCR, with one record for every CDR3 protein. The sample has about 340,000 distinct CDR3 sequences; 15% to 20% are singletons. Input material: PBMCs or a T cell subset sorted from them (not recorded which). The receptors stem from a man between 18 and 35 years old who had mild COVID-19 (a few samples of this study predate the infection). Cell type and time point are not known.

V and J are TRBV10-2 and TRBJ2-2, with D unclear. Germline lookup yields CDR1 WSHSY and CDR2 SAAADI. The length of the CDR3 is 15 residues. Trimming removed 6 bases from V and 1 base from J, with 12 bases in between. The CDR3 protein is CASSPSVGNTGELFF. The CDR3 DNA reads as TGCGCCAGCAGCCCCTCCGTGGGGAACACCGGGGAGCTGTTTTTT.

The CDR3 sequence is CAIGTQPMSTDTQYF. The CDR3, as DNA: TGTGCCATCGGCACACAGCCTATGTCCACAGATACGCAGTATTTT. The rearrangement joins TRBV10-3 to TRBJ2-3; D gene ambiguous. There are 15 residues in the CDR3. V was cut by 8 bases and J by 2 bases, with 17 bases left in between. Germline V gene sequence: CDR1 ENHRY, CDR2 SYGVKD.

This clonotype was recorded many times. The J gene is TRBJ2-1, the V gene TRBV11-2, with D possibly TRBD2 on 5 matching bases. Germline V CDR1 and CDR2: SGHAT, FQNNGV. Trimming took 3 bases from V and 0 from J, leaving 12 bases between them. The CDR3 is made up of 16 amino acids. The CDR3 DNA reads TGTGCCAGCAGCTTCCGACCGGACTCCTCCTACAATGAGCAGTTCTTC. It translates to CASSFRPDSSYNEQFF.

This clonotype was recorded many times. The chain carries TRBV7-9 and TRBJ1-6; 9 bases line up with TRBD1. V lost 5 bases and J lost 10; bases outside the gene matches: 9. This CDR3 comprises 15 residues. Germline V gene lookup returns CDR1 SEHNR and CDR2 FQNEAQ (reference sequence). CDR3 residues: CASSPTGTGLSPLHF. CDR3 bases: TGTGCCAGCAGCCCTACGGGGACAGGGTTGTCACCCCTCCACTTT.

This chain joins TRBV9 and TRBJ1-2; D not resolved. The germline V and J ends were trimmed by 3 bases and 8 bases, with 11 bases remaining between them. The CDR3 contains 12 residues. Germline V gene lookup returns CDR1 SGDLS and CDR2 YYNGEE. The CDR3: CASSAQVEGYTF. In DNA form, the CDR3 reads TGTGCCAGCAGCGCGCAAGTCGAAGGCTACACCTTC. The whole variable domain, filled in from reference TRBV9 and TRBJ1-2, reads DSGVTQTPKHLITATGQRVTLRCSPRSGDLSVYWYQQSLDQGLQFLIQYYNGEERAKGNILERFSAQQFPDLHSELNLSSLELGDSALYFCASSAQVEGYTFGSGTRLTVV.

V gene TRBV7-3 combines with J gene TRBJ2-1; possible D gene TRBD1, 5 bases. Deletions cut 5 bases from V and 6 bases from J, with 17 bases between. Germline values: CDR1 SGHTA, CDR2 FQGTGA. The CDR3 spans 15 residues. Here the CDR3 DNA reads TGTGCCAGCAGCAAGGACATCGGATCTTTCAATGAGCAGTTCTTC. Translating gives CASSKDIGSFNEQFF.

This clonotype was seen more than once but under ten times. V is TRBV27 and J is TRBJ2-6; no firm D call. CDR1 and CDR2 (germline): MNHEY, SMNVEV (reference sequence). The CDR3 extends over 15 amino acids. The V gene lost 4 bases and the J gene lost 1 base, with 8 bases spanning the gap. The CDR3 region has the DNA TGTGCCAGCAGTTCTCTTTTTTCTGGGGCCAACGTCCTGACTTTC. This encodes CASSSLFSGANVLTF.

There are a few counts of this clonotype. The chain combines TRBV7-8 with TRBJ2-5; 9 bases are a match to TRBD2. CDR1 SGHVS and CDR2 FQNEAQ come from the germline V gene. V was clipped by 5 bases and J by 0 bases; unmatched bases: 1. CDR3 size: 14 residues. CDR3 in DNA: TGTGCCAGCAGCCGCGGGGGGGACCAAGAGACCCAGTACTTC. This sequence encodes CASSRGGDQETQYF. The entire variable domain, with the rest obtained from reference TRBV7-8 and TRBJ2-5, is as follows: GAGVSQSPRYKVAKRGQDVALRCDPISGHVSLFWYQQALGQGPEFLTYFQNEAQLDKSGLPSDRFFAERPEGSVSTLKIQRTQQEDSAVYLCASSRGGDQETQYFGPGTRLLVL.

The CDR3 protein is CASRLTGADTIYF. CDR3 nucleotide sequence: TGTGCCAGCAGGTTAACAGGTGCGGACACCATATATTTT. The rearrangement uses TRBV12-3 or TRBV12-4 and TRBJ1-3, with D perhaps TRBD1 (5 bases). The CDR3 is 13 amino acids. With 6 bases removed from V and 8 bases from J, the gap between germline ends came to 14 bases.

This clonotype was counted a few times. CDR3 in amino acids: CASSLYEPTALMNTEAFF. CDR3 in DNA: TGTGCCAGCAGTCTCTACGAACCCACCGCCCTCATGAACACTGAAGCTTTCTTT. This chain connects TRBV6-5 to TRBJ1-1; D is unclear. The germline CDR1 and CDR2 sequences are MNHEY and SVGAGI. The germline V and J ends were trimmed by 5 bases and 0 bases, with 22 bases remaining between them. The CDR3 has 18 amino acids.

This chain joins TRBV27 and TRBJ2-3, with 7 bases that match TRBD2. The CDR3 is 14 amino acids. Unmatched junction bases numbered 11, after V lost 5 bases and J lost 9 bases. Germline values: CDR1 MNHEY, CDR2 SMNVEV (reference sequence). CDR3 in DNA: TGTGCCAGCAGTCCCCACACGACTAGCTTCACGCAGTATTTT. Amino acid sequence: CASSPHTTSFTQYF.

The chain's CDR3 is CASSQVGTWGSGGEQYF. For the CDR3, the DNA is TGTGCCAGCAGCCAAGTGGGCACCTGGGGGTCCGGGGGCGAGCAGTACTTC. The chain combines TRBV7-6 with TRBJ2-7; TRBD2 might be the D (6 bases). Trimming removed 5 bases from V and 6 bases from J, with 26 bases in between. Germline V gene data show CDR1 as SGHVS and CDR2 as FNYEAQ. CDR3 size: 17 residues.

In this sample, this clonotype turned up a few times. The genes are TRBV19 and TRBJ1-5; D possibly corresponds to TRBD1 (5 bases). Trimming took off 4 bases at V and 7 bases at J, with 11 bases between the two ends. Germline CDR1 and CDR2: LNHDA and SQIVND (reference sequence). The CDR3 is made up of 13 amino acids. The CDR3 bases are TGTGCCAGTAGTACCCCGGGGCCGCAGCCCCAGCATTTT. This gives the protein CASSTPGPQPQHF.

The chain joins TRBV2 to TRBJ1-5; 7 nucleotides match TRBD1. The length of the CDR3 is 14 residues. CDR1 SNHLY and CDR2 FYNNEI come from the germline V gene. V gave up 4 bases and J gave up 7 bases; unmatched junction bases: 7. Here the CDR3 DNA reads TGTGCCAGCAGTGGGGAGGGGGCTGGACAGCCCCAGCATTTT. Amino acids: CASSGEGAGQPQHF.

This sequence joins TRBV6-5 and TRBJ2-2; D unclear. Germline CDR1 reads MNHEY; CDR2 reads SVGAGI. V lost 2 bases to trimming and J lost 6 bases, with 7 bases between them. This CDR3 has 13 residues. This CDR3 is CASSYLAAGELFF. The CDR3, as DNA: TGTGCCAGCAGTTACCTGGCAGCCGGGGAGCTGTTTTTT.

The CDR3: CASSLETESGANVLTF. The CDR3 DNA sequence: TGTGCCAGCAGCTTGGAGACAGAGTCTGGGGCCAACGTCCTGACTTTC. J is TRBJ2-6 and V is TRBV5-6; D possibly corresponds to TRBD1 (5 bases). CDR3 length: 16 residues. Germline-derived CDR1 and CDR2 are SGHDT and YYEEEE. V lost 0 bases and J lost 1, with 8 bases in between.

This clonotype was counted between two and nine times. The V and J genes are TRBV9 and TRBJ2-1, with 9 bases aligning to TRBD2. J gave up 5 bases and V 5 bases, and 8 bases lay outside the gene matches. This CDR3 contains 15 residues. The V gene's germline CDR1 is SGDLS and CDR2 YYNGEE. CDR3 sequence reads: CASSDSSGVDNEQFF. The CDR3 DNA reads TGTGCCAGCAGTGACTCTAGCGGGGTCGACAATGAGCAGTTCTTC.

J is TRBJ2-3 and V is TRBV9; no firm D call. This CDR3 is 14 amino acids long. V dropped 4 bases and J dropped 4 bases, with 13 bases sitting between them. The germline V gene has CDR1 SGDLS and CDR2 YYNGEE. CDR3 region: CASSPLVGPDTQYF. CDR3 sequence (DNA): TGTGCCAGCAGCCCCTTAGTAGGTCCAGATACGCAGTATTTT.

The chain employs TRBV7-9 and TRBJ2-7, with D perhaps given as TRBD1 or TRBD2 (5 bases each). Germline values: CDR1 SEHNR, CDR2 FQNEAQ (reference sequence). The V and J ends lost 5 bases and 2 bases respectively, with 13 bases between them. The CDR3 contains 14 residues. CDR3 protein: CASSQSGHPYEQYF. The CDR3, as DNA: TGTGCCAGCAGCCAAAGCGGACACCCCTACGAGCAGTACTTC.